The present T cell receptor beta chain was sequenced within a study of shared clonotypes between healthy human individuals. Notes on the study in general: The researchers took only blood, and tissue repertoires probably look different.

In the source study's methods: Junction-only immunoSEQ data arrived without quality scores, meaning filtering differed. Profiled with immunoSEQ multiplex PCR; TCRdb holds only in-frame clones, not every one. V and J calls and clone size are copied from that table; D and trimming were computed from the DNA. The repertoire holds over a million clones, with approximately 96% as singletons. This CDR3 region has 20 residues. Donors were healthy HIV-negative adults without recently reported acute infections or vaccinations. All participating donors were Caucasian adults from Nashville, Tennessee. Of note for this clone: Its target is unknown.

J is TRBJ2-3 and V is TRBV21-1; the DNA was not compared with TRBD2, the D call given in the table. TRBV21-1 is a known pseudogene. This receptor was identified in a young man in good health. Sequenced material: naive CD4+ T cells sorted from blood. Subset denoted: CD45RA+ positively selected. The CDR3 coding sequence is TGTGCCAGCAGCGAACACTACTCTGGGACTAGCGGGAAGAACACAGATACGCAGTATTTT. Amino acid sequence: CASSEHYSGTSGKNTDTQYF.